The source of this TCR beta chain is a study of blood T cell repertoires in COVID-19. Clinical histories supplied by participants themselves formed the basis of cohort assignment. How the authors handled the data: How many nucleated cells were present was estimated from reference gene primer amplification. TCRdb's copy holds only in-frame clones and misses some; the assay was immunoSEQ multiplex PCR. V and J calls and clone size come straight from that table; D and trimming were deduced from the DNA. The sample records 250,000 to 400,000 clones, 89% being singletons. The germline V gene encodes CDR1 LNHDA and CDR2 SQIVND (reference sequence). Trimming left V 4 bases short and J 2 bases short, with 5 bases between. This CDR3 comprises 12 residues. This clone is a singleton in its sample.

The sample was PBMCs or T cells enriched from blood (not recorded which). This chain joins TRBV19 and TRBJ2-5; D ambiguous. The TCR comes from a man between 60 and 75 years old who had recovered from COVID-19. CDR3 sequence reads: CASSTRQETQYF. The CDR3 region has the DNA TGTGCCAGTAGTACTCGTCAAGAGACCCAGTACTTC.